These 14 T cell receptor beta chains share one sample of origin, sequenced in a study of shared clonotypes between healthy human individuals. The assay was immunoSEQ multiplex PCR, and TCRdb's table has in-frame clones only and misses some. The sample consists of some 1,400,000 clones, around 97% of them appearing once. Sequencing input: naive CD4+ T cells sorted from blood. Subset given: CD45RA+ positively selected. The receptor set was obtained from a man between 25 and 39 years old in good health.

This clone was seen just once. The chain has TRBV4-3 and TRBJ2-3, with 7 bases lining up with TRBD2. The V segment lost 5 bases and the J segment 5 bases; nucleotides outside the gene matches: 7. Germline assignment: CDR1 LGHNA and CDR2 YSLEER. This CDR3 region has 14 residues. The CDR3 nucleotides read TGCGCCAGCAGCGACCGACTAGCAGGAGATACGCAGTATTTT. This sequence encodes CASSDRLAGDTQYF.

CDR3 sequence: CASSHQGGTDTQYF. As DNA, the CDR3 is TGTGCCAGTAGTCACCAGGGAGGCACAGATACGCAGTATTTT. The chain recombines TRBV19 with TRBJ2-3; the D gene could be TRBD1 or TRBD2 (5 bases each). The CDR3 has 14 amino acids. With 5 bases removed from V and 1 base from J, the gap between germline ends came to 10 bases. Germline CDR1 and CDR2: LNHDA and SQIVND (reference sequence). The entire variable domain, with the rest obtained from reference TRBV19 and TRBJ2-3, is as follows: DGGITQSPKYLFRKEGQNVTLSCEQNLNHDAMYWYRQDPGQGLRLIYYSQIVNDFQKGDIAEGYSVSREKKESFPLTVTSAQKNPTAFYLCASSHQGGTDTQYFGPGTRLTVL.

The chain employs TRBV5-4 and TRBJ1-1; D call uncertain. V was clipped by 2 bases and J by 8 bases, with 10 bases between them. CDR1 and CDR2 (germline): SGHNT, YYREEE (reference sequence). The CDR3 contains 12 residues. In DNA, the CDR3 is TGTGCCAGCAGCTTTAATTGGGAAGAAGCTTTCTTT. Translated, it gives CASSFNWEEAFF.

This clone was seen only a few times. The chain carries TRBV7-3 and TRBJ2-3; no reliable D call. Trimming cost V 5 bases and J 9 bases, with 12 bases left between them. This CDR3 is built from 12 residues. Germline CDR1 is SGHTA and CDR2 is FQGTGA. CDR3 in amino acids: CASSLAQGTQYF. CDR3 bases: TGTGCCAGCAGCCTCGCGCAAGGGACGCAGTATTTT.

V gene TRBV15 combines with J gene TRBJ2-5, with 7 bases identical to TRBD1. V was clipped by 0 bases and J by 3 bases; unmatched bases: 4. The germline V gene encodes CDR1 LNHNV and CDR2 YYDKDF (reference sequence). The CDR3 is 15 amino acids. The CDR3 DNA reads as TGTGCCACCAGCAGAGATCGAACAGGGGAAGAGACCCAGTACTTC. As protein: CATSRDRTGEETQYF.

The chain carries TRBV7-9 and TRBJ2-7, with D perhaps TRBD1 (6 bases). Looked up from germline, CDR1 is SEHNR and CDR2 is FQNEAQ (reference sequence). Trimming took 1 base from V and 2 from J, leaving 12 bases between them. This CDR3 spans 15 amino acids. The CDR3 protein is CASSLGGGQAYEQYF. The CDR3 nucleotides read TGTGCCAGCAGCTTAGGAGGGGGTCAAGCCTACGAGCAGTACTTC.

The chain recombines TRBV6-1 with TRBJ2-2; D not resolved. The V gene's germline CDR1 is MNHNS and CDR2 SASEGT. The CDR3 extends over 14 amino acids. Trimming left V 8 bases short and J 1 base short, with 11 bases between. The CDR3 sequence is CASDWRKNTGELFF. CDR3 DNA sequence: TGTGCCAGCGACTGGCGGAAGAACACCGGGGAGCTGTTTTTT.

This clone was recorded only once. The rearrangement uses TRBV28 and TRBJ1-2; D call uncertain. Per the germline V gene, CDR1 is MDHEN and CDR2 is SYDVKM. The CDR3 covers 11 residues. V lost 4 bases and J lost 8, with 8 bases in between. The CDR3 region has the DNA TGTGCCAGCAGTTCCCCGTGGGGCTACACCTTC. It is translated as CASSSPWGYTF.

This clone has just one count. V gene TRBV10-3 combines with J gene TRBJ1-1, with 9 nucleotides matching TRBD1. The CDR3 runs to 14 residues. With 3 bases clipped from V and 7 bases from J, the junction kept 6 bases outside the gene matches. In germline, CDR1 is ENHRY, CDR2 SYGVKD. The CDR3 is CAISDHRGQVEAFF. In nucleotides, the CDR3 is TGTGCCATCAGTGATCACAGGGGGCAGGTTGAAGCTTTCTTT.

Worth noting for this clone: The junction differs from germline at one of its ends, possibly a read error. This sample also contains other DNA sequences that code for the same CDR3. The genes are TRBV6-5 and TRBJ2-5; D gene ambiguous. The CDR3 is 14 residues long. Per the germline V gene, CDR1 is MNHEY and CDR2 is SVGAGI. The CDR3 region is CASSLGFASQTQYF. The CDR3 nucleotides are TGTGCCAGCAGTTTAGGATTTGCCAGCCAGACCCAATACTTC.

The V call is TRBV19, the J call TRBJ2-7, with TRBD1 matching 8 bases. The CDR3 runs to 13 residues. Trimming took 11 bases from V and 1 from J; bases not matched to a gene: 7. Germline assignment: CDR1 LNHDA and CDR2 SQIVND (reference sequence). The CDR3 DNA sequence: TGTGCCTCCGGACAGGGAAAGTCCTACGAGCAGTACTTC. Amino acid sequence: CASGQGKSYEQYF. The variable domain in full, completed from reference TRBV19 and TRBJ2-7, reads DGGITQSPKYLFRKEGQNVTLSCEQNLNHDAMYWYRQDPGQGLRLIYYSQIVNDFQKGDIAEGYSVSREKKESFPLTVTSAQKNPTAFYLCASGQGKSYEQYFGPGTRLTVT.

This chain links TRBV4-2 with TRBJ2-1; weak D call: TRBD2 (5 bases). Germline CDR1 LGHNA, CDR2 YNFKEQ. With 0 bases removed from V and 3 bases from J, the gap between germline ends came to 9 bases. The CDR3 is 15 residues long. In DNA, the CDR3 is TGTGCCAGCAGCCAAGATTACGGGAACTACAATGAGCAGTTCTTC. Residues: CASSQDYGNYNEQFF.

The rearrangement uses TRBV14 and TRBJ2-3; tentatively, D is TRBD1 (5 bases). The germline V gene encodes CDR1 SGHDN and CDR2 FVKESK. Trimming removed 6 bases at V and 1 base at J, with 14 bases between. CDR3 length equals 15 residues. This chain's CDR3 is CASSLHRPGTDTQYF. The CDR3 DNA reads TGTGCCAGCAGTCTGCACAGGCCCGGCACAGATACGCAGTATTTT.

Details on this clone: At the DNA level, this CDR3 is encoded by other sequences in the same sample as well. This chain connects TRBV30 to TRBJ2-3; 14 nucleotides agree with TRBD2. CDR3 size: 16 residues. CDR1 is GTSNPN, CDR2 SVGIG, per germline (reference sequence). The V segment lost 2 bases and the J segment 4 bases; nucleotides outside the gene matches: 5. The CDR3 nucleotides are TGTGCCTGGAGTCTTGGACTAGCGGGAGGCCCAGATACGCAGTATTTT. It encodes CAWSLGLAGGPDTQYF.